Listed here are 16 T cell receptor beta chains from one sample, sequenced in a study of cytomegalovirus exposure and HLA in healthy donors. It was with 60 Vbeta and 13 Jbeta primers that the PCR ran. Sequencing used immunoSEQ multiplex PCR; TCRdb keeps in-frame clones, though not all of them. This table holds 200,000 or so clones, approximately 85% found once. Input material: PBMCs. These receptors were taken from a woman aged 45 to 65 in good health and CMV-seropositive.

This clone has only one observation. The V and J genes are TRBV9 and TRBJ1-1; D gene unclear. Trimming cost V 0 bases and J 0 bases, with 9 bases left between them. The CDR3 spans 15 residues. Per the germline V gene, CDR1 is SGDLS and CDR2 is YYNGEE. The CDR3: CASSVDSSMNTEAFF. CDR3 coding DNA: TGTGCCAGCAGCGTAGATAGCAGTATGAACACTGAAGCTTTCTTT.

The chain has TRBV7-2 and TRBJ1-2; perhaps TRBD1 as D (6 bases). The germline V gene has CDR1 SGHTA and CDR2 FQGNSA. The length of the CDR3 is 14 residues. V was shortened by 2 bases and J by 2 bases, with 9 bases between the two germline ends. The CDR3 loop reads CASSLLGQNYGYTF. The CDR3 DNA reads TGTGCCAGCAGCTTATTAGGACAGAACTATGGCTACACCTTC.

This chain links TRBV28 with TRBJ1-2; 10 positions match TRBD1. Germline V gene data show CDR1 as MDHEN and CDR2 as SYDVKM. V lost 2 bases, J lost 7 bases, and 10 bases stayed unmatched. CDR3 length: 16 residues. The DNA of the CDR3 is TGTGCCAGCAGTTTAATTTATGACAGGGGGCCAGGTGGCTACACCTTC. It translates to CASSLIYDRGPGGYTF.

The sample holds one count of this clone. J is TRBJ2-3 and V is TRBV6-1; TRBD1 aligns across 9 bases. This CDR3 is 15 amino acids long. The germline gives CDR1 MNHNS, CDR2 SASEGT. V lost 0 bases, J lost 10 bases, and 8 bases stayed unmatched. The chain's CDR3 is CASSEAWDRASAQYF. The CDR3 bases are TGTGCCAGCAGTGAAGCGTGGGACAGGGCATCGGCGCAGTATTTT.

This chain links TRBV28 with TRBJ1-1; D not certain. Germline values: CDR1 MDHEN, CDR2 SYDVKM. CDR3 length equals 13 residues. Trimming shortened V by 5 bases and J by 2 bases, and 9 bases separated the two germline ends. CDR3 DNA sequence: TGTGCCAGCAGTAACCCACTTAACACTGAAGCTTTCTTT. It yields the protein CASSNPLNTEAFF. The full variable domain, completed using reference TRBV28 and TRBJ1-1, is DVKVTQSSRYLVKRTGEKVFLECVQDMDHENMFWYRQDPGLGLRLIYFSYDVKMKEKGDIPEGYSVSREKKERFSLILESASTNQTSMYLCASSNPLNTEAFFGQGTRLTVV.

The count of this clone is one. This sequence joins TRBV6-6 and TRBJ1-5; D is ambiguous. CDR1 and CDR2 (germline): MNHNY, SVGAGI (reference sequence). The length of the CDR3 is 13 residues. V lost 2 bases to trimming and J lost 7 bases, with 9 bases between them. CDR3 coding DNA: TGTGCCAGCAGTTACCTCTCCCTCCAGCCCCAGCATTTT. It encodes CASSYLSLQPQHF.

Note on this clone: Distinct nucleotide sequences in the sample also encode this CDR3. The chain's CDR3 is CASSQGQNTEAFF. In nucleotides, the CDR3 is TGTGCCAGCAGCCAGGGACAGAACACTGAAGCTTTCTTT. The rearrangement uses TRBV6-5 and TRBJ1-1, with a tentative D call TRBD1 (6 bases). The CDR3 is 13 amino acids. V was trimmed by 6 bases and J by 1 base, leaving 9 bases between them. Germline CDR1 reads MNHEY; CDR2 reads SVGAGI.

V and J are TRBV9 and TRBJ2-1; TRBD1 matches 8 bases. Trimming removed 5 bases from V and 8 bases from J; junction bases left unmatched: 12. Germline CDR1 SGDLS, CDR2 YYNGEE. CDR3 length: 15 residues. The CDR3 region has the DNA TGTGCCAGCAGTAGGGGGCAGGGGGCGTTTTATGAGCAGTTCTTC. It specifies CASSRGQGAFYEQFF. Filled out from reference TRBV9 and TRBJ2-1, the complete variable domain reads DSGVTQTPKHLITATGQRVTLRCSPRSGDLSVYWYQQSLDQGLQFLIQYYNGEERAKGNILERFSAQQFPDLHSELNLSSLELGDSALYFCASSRGQGAFYEQFFGPGTRLTVL.

V usage is TRBV19 and J usage is TRBJ2-5; D is uncertain. V was clipped by 4 bases and J by 11 bases, with 20 bases between them. Germline CDR1 and CDR2: LNHDA and SQIVND (reference sequence). The CDR3 is 14 residues long. CDR3 loop: CASSKATDLGEQYF. The CDR3 coding sequence is TGTGCCAGTAGTAAGGCTACAGATCTGGGTGAGCAGTACTTC.

The chain employs TRBV9 and TRBJ1-2; a weak D match, TRBD1 (6 bases). V lost 3 bases, J lost 6 bases, and 12 bases lay in between. Germline lookup yields CDR1 SGDLS and CDR2 YYNGEE. CDR3 size: 13 residues. Written as DNA, the CDR3 is TGTGCCAGCAGCGAATTGGACAGCGATGGCTACACCTTC. It encodes CASSELDSDGYTF.

A few counts support this clone. The chain combines TRBV6-1 with TRBJ2-5, with 7 bases lining up with TRBD1. With V trimmed by 7 bases and J by 4 bases, 12 bases remained unmatched. The CDR3 is 15 amino acids. CDR1 and CDR2 (germline): MNHNS, SASEGT. The DNA of the CDR3 is TGTGCCAGCATAAGAGGACAGGTCTTAGGAGAGACCCAGTACTTC. Its protein is CASIRGQVLGETQYF.

The rearrangement uses TRBV5-8 and TRBJ2-7; 11 nucleotides align to TRBD1. The V gene end was trimmed by 6 bases and the J gene end by 1 base; junction bases not matched to a gene: 6. The CDR3 covers 15 residues. From germline, CDR1 is SGHTS and CDR2 YDEGEE. CDR3 residues: CASKYGTGGSYEQYF. CDR3 DNA sequence: TGTGCCAGCAAGTATGGGACAGGGGGTTCCTACGAGCAGTACTTC. Based on the CDR3 plus reference TRBV5-8 and TRBJ2-7, the full variable domain is EAGVTQSPTHLIKTRGQQATLRCSPISGHTSVYWYQQALGLGLQFLLWYDEGEERNRGNFPPRFSGRQFPNYSSELNVNALELEDSALYLCASKYGTGGSYEQYFGPGTRLTVT.

About this clone itself: A junction boundary mismatches the germline segment, possibly from a read error. V usage is TRBV5-1 and J usage is TRBJ2-2; 8 nucleotides line up with TRBD2. This CDR3 region has 16 residues. Germline V lookup: CDR1 SGHRS, CDR2 YFSETQ. The CDR3 bases are TGCGCCAGCAGTTTGGGACTAGATGCGGTCACCGGGGAGCTGTTTTTT. This encodes CASSLGLDAVTGELFF.

This clone was detected only a few times. Other DNA sequences in this specimen translate into the identical CDR3. This chain joins TRBV5-1 and TRBJ1-1, with D maybe TRBD1 (5 bases). The CDR3 sequence is 12 residues long. V was trimmed by 3 bases and J by 5 bases, leaving 8 bases between them. From germline, CDR1 is SGHRS and CDR2 YFSETQ. The CDR3 reads CASSSGGTEAFF. The DNA for the CDR3 is TGCGCCAGCAGCTCCGGGGGAACTGAAGCTTTCTTT.

V is TRBV10-3 and J is TRBJ2-7; TRBD2 might be the D (6 bases). The CDR3 consists of 16 residues. Trimming took 3 bases from V and 1 from J, leaving 16 bases between them. Germline CDR1 reads ENHRY; CDR2 reads SYGVKD. CDR3 amino acids: CAISDPAGRGSYEQYF. The CDR3, as DNA: TGTGCCATCAGTGACCCGGCAGGACGGGGGTCCTACGAGCAGTACTTC.

The J gene is TRBJ2-1, the V gene TRBV7-6; D remains ambiguous. With 1 base removed from V and 9 bases from J, the gap between germline ends came to 10 bases. The CDR3 has 13 amino acids. CDR1 and CDR2 from the germline V gene are SGHVS and FNYEAQ. DNA for the CDR3: TGTGCCAGCAGCTTAGTTTGGCTTGGTGAGCAGTTCTTC. Its protein is CASSLVWLGEQFF.